Below, 18 T cell receptor beta chains from the same sample are listed, as sequenced in a study of blood T cell repertoires in COVID-19. Libraries were prepared by immunoSEQ multiplex PCR; TCRdb keeps only in-frame clonotypes and omits some of them. Of 27,000 or so clones listed, 85% to 90% are singletons. The sequenced sample consisted of peripheral blood. Source of these receptors: a man between 65 and 85 years old with active COVID-19.

CDR3 residues: CASCLVPGAYEQYF. The CDR3 bases are TGTGCCAGCTGCCTTGTGCCGGGGGCCTACGAGCAGTACTTC. The chain joins TRBV2 to TRBJ2-7, with a tentative D call TRBD2 (6 bases). Per the germline V gene, CDR1 is SNHLY and CDR2 is FYNNEI. The CDR3 length is 14 residues. Trimming stripped 8 bases from V and 2 bases from J, with 16 bases between.

The V call is TRBV19, the J call TRBJ1-2; 8 bases map to TRBD1. After removal of 5 bases from V and 4 bases from J, the junction contained 9 bases not matched to a gene. In germline, CDR1 is LNHDA, CDR2 SQIVND (reference sequence). The CDR3 length is 15 residues. CDR3 sequence (DNA): TGTGCCAGTAGTTTGCCCAGGGGGCCCCCCTATGGCTACACCTTC. It specifies CASSLPRGPPYGYTF.

The chain links TRBV30 to TRBJ2-6, with D perhaps matching TRBD1 (5 bases). The germline V gene has CDR1 GTSNPN and CDR2 SVGIG (reference sequence). The CDR3 contains 14 residues. Deletions cut 3 bases from V and 9 bases from J, with 15 bases between. The CDR3 protein is CAWRSRARINVLTF. As DNA, the CDR3 is TGTGCCTGGAGAAGCAGGGCCCGGATCAACGTCCTGACTTTC.

V gene TRBV10-3 combines with J gene TRBJ2-1; perhaps TRBD2 as D (6 bases). The CDR3 totals 13 residues. The germline V and J ends were trimmed by 2 bases and 4 bases, with 6 bases remaining between them. Germline loops: CDR1 ENHRY, CDR2 SYGVKD. CDR3 sequence: CAISEGGYNEQFF. CDR3 DNA sequence: TGTGCCATCAGTGAGGGGGGGTACAATGAGCAGTTCTTC.

V is TRBV29-1 and J is TRBJ2-7; D is unclear. V shed 3 bases and J shed 0 bases, with 12 bases lying between them. The CDR3 covers 14 residues. CDR1 is SQVTM and CDR2 is ANQGSEA in the germline V gene. CDR3 DNA: TGCAGCGTTGAGGGCTACAAGAGCTCCTACGAGCAGTACTTC. Its protein product is CSVEGYKSSYEQYF.

The CDR3 is CASSLATSGAYNEQFF. The CDR3 bases are TGTGCCAGCAGCTTAGCGACTAGCGGGGCGTACAATGAGCAGTTCTTC. The V gene is TRBV11-2, the J gene TRBJ2-1; 11 bases align to TRBD2. Trimming at V came to 1 base and at J to 4 bases, leaving 3 bases not matched to a gene. Germline CDR1 and CDR2: SGHAT and FQNNGV. This CDR3 comprises 16 residues.

This chain joins TRBV6-5 and TRBJ2-3; 8 bases fit TRBD2. Germline-derived CDR1 and CDR2 are MNHEY and SVGAGI. The V gene end was trimmed by 11 bases and the J gene end by 2 bases; junction bases not matched to a gene: 6. The CDR3 extends over 13 amino acids. CDR3 nucleotide sequence: TGTGCCGGGGCGGGGGGAGACACAGATACGCAGTATTTT. Its protein product is CAGAGGDTDTQYF.

This chain links TRBV7-9 with TRBJ1-1; TRBD1 aligns across 7 bases. V was pared by 7 bases and J by 5 bases, with 13 bases of the junction left unmatched. The CDR3 is 15 residues long. CDR1 SEHNR and CDR2 FQNEAQ come from the germline V gene (reference sequence). The CDR3 coding sequence is TGTGCCAGCACCACTACAGGGGCTACGAGGACTGAAGCTTTCTTT. The encoded protein is CASTTTGATRTEAFF.

The gene calls are TRBV19 and TRBJ1-6; a weak D match, TRBD1 (6 bases). The CDR3 has 13 residues. Between the trimmed V and J ends, which lost 4 bases and 10 bases, there was a span of 11 bases. The germline CDR1 and CDR2 sequences are LNHDA and SQIVND (reference sequence). The DNA for the CDR3 is TGTGCCAGTAGTACCAGACAGGAATCACCCCTCCACTTT. Translation: CASSTRQESPLHF.

The chain couples TRBV2 to TRBJ1-2; TRBD1 might be the D (6 bases). CDR3 length: 13 residues. Germline-derived CDR1 and CDR2 are SNHLY and FYNNEI. Trimming cost V 4 bases and J 0 bases, with 6 bases left between them. For the CDR3, the DNA is TGTGCCAGCAGTGGGGGGCCTAACTATGGCTACACCTTC. Translation: CASSGGPNYGYTF.

The gene calls are TRBV9 and TRBJ2-2, with TRBD1 matching 8 bases. The CDR3 consists of 16 residues. The V and J ends lost 0 bases and 4 bases, in that order; junction bases with no gene match: 5. Per the germline V gene, CDR1 is SGDLS and CDR2 is YYNGEE. CDR3 DNA: TGTGCCAGCAGCGTAGAACCACAGGGGGGCACCGGGGAGCTGTTTTTT. Protein: CASSVEPQGGTGELFF. The whole variable domain, remainder taken from reference TRBV9 and TRBJ2-2, is DSGVTQTPKHLITATGQRVTLRCSPRSGDLSVYWYQQSLDQGLQFLIQYYNGEERAKGNILERFSAQQFPDLHSELNLSSLELGDSALYFCASSVEPQGGTGELFFGEGSRLTVL.

The CDR3 DNA reads as TGTGCCAGCAGCTTAGCGGGGGCGACAGTCAATCAGCCCCAGCATTTT. Translating gives CASSLAGATVNQPQHF. The V call is TRBV7-2, the J call TRBJ1-5; D possibly corresponds to TRBD1 (6 bases). V was shortened by 0 bases and J by 3 bases, with 12 bases between the two germline ends. The CDR3 runs to 16 residues. Germline V lookup: CDR1 SGHTA, CDR2 FQGNSA.

The V call is TRBV5-6, the J call TRBJ2-3; 7 bases are a match to TRBD2. The CDR3 is made up of 16 amino acids. The V gene end was trimmed by 6 bases and the J gene end by 3 bases; junction bases not matched to a gene: 13. CDR1 SGHDT and CDR2 YYEEEE come from the germline V gene. For the CDR3, the DNA is TGTGCCAGCAACCCGGGGGTCCTGGGAGGGACAGATACGCAGTATTTT. This codes for CASNPGVLGGTDTQYF.

J is TRBJ2-2 and V is TRBV5-5; the match to TRBD2 covers 10 bases. The CDR3 consists of 16 residues. The V and J ends lost 2 bases and 3 bases, in that order; junction bases with no gene match: 4. The germline CDR1 and CDR2 sequences are SGHKS and YYEKEE (reference sequence). The CDR3 DNA follows: TGTGCCAGCAGCTTAGGACTAGCGGCGGACACCGGGGAGCTGTTTTTT. This translates into CASSLGLAADTGELFF.

This clone was observed a single time. This chain joins TRBV7-8 and TRBJ1-2; D may be TRBD1 (6 bases). Germline CDR1 SGHVS, CDR2 FQNEAQ. Trimming removed 0 bases at V and 4 bases at J, with 27 bases between. The CDR3 extends over 20 amino acids. CDR3: CASSLAGFTRSALGGYGYTF. CDR3 DNA sequence: TGTGCCAGCAGCTTAGCAGGGTTCACAAGGTCGGCTTTAGGGGGCTATGGCTACACCTTC.

The CDR3 protein is CATSRTGSMNTEAFF. CDR3 nucleotide sequence: TGTGCCACCAGCAGGACAGGGAGCATGAACACTGAAGCTTTCTTT. The chain links TRBV15 to TRBJ1-1; 7 bases are shared with TRBD1. CDR3 length: 15 amino acids. V lost 3 bases, J lost 0 bases, and 4 bases stayed unmatched. Germline V gives CDR1 LNHNV, CDR2 YYDKDF (reference sequence).

This clone was counted once. V is TRBV7-2 and J is TRBJ1-1, with 8 bases identical to TRBD1. The CDR3 length is 14 residues. From germline, CDR1 is SGHTA and CDR2 FQGNSA. Trimming took 4 bases from V and 6 from J; bases not matched to a gene: 7. For the CDR3, the DNA is TGTGCCAGCAGCTCCGGACAGGGAGTTGCTGAAGCTTTCTTT. Encoded protein: CASSSGQGVAEAFF.

This clone was detected a few times. The chain employs TRBV5-1 and TRBJ1-5; D is possibly TRBD1 (6 bases). Germline V gives CDR1 SGHRS, CDR2 YFSETQ. The length of the CDR3 is 15 residues. With 0 bases removed from V and 10 bases from J, the gap between germline ends came to 17 bases. The CDR3: CASSLGTASAYPQHF. CDR3 DNA: TGCGCCAGCAGCTTGGGGACAGCCTCAGCATATCCCCAGCATTTT.